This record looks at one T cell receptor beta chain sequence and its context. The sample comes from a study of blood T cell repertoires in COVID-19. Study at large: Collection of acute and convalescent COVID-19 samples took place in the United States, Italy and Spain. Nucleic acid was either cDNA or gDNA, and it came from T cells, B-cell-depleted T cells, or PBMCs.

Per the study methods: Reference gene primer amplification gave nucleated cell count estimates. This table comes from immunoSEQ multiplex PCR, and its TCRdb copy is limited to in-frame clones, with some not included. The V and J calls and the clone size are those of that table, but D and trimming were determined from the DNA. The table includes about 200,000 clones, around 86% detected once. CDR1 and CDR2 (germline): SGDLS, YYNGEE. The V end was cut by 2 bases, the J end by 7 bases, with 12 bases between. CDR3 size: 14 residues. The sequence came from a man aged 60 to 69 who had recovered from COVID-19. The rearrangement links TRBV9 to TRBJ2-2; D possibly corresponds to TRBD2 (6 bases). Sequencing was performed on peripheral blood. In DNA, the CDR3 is TGTGCCAGCAGCGTTTACGAGCGGGTCGGGGAGCTGTTTTTT. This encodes CASSVYERVGELFF.